The 27 T cell receptor beta chains listed next were all sequenced from one sample in a study of blood T cells in healthy people across ages. A sample-barcoded 5' primer and a J-beta primer mix were used in a second PCR of roughly 7 to 11 cycles. One entry per CDR3 protein results from TCRdb running MiXCR on the 5' RACE reads. The sample contains about a million distinct CDR3 sequences, 35% to 40% of which appear only once. Sequencing was done on a sample of blood. These receptors were collected from a man aged 18 to 35 in good health.

This clonotype appeared many times. The V gene is TRBV12-3 or TRBV12-4, the J gene TRBJ1-5; D uncertain. There are 13 residues in the CDR3. Trimming shortened V by 1 base and J by 6 bases, and 7 bases separated the two germline ends. CDR3 sequence: CASSLDAGQPQHF. CDR3 DNA: TGTGCCAGCAGTTTAGACGCCGGTCAGCCCCAGCATTTT.

This rearrangement joins TRBV10-3 to TRBJ1-2; TRBD1 might be the D (6 bases). In germline, CDR1 is ENHRY, CDR2 SYGVKD. Deletions cut 6 bases from V and 7 bases from J, with 15 bases between. This CDR3 is built from 13 residues. The CDR3 protein is CAISPWGASGYTF. The CDR3, as DNA: TGTGCCATCAGCCCTTGGGGGGCGAGTGGCTACACCTTC.

The genes are TRBV20-1 and TRBJ2-1; 10 nucleotides line up with TRBD2. The tail of the sequence fits TRBJ2-7 better, so the J call may be wrong. This CDR3 region has 15 residues. Germline CDR1 and CDR2: DFQATT and SNEGSKA (reference sequence). In nucleotides, the CDR3 is TGCAGTGCTTTGGGACTAGCGAGCTCCTACAATGAGCAGTACTTC. Its protein product is CSALGLASSYNEQYF.

The V call is TRBV2, the J call TRBJ1-5; no firm D call. With 0 bases removed from V and 9 bases from J, the gap between germline ends came to 9 bases. The CDR3 contains 13 residues. Germline V CDR1 and CDR2: SNHLY, FYNNEI. CDR3 sequence reads: CASSEAGPRPQHF. Here the CDR3 DNA reads TGTGCCAGCAGTGAAGCCGGACCGAGGCCCCAGCATTTT.

V usage is TRBV7-3 and J usage is TRBJ2-1; 8 bases are a match to TRBD2. The J segment lost 5 bases and the V segment lost 5 bases, leaving 5 bases of the junction unmatched. The CDR3 runs 14 residues. From germline, CDR1 is SGHTA and CDR2 FQGTGA. CDR3 sequence reads: CASSDPGLDNEQFF. The CDR3 nucleotides read TGTGCCAGCAGCGATCCGGGACTAGACAATGAGCAGTTCTTC.

The CDR3 DNA is TGTGCCAGCAGCCAAGCCGGGGACCGCTCCTACGAGCAGTACTTC. Translating gives CASSQAGDRSYEQYF. The J gene is TRBJ2-7, the V gene TRBV3-1; D is tentatively TRBD1 or TRBD2 (5 bases each). Germline CDR1 and CDR2: LGHDT and YNNKEL (reference sequence). This CDR3 spans 15 amino acids. V was trimmed by 1 base and J by 0 bases, leaving 10 bases between them.

The chain employs TRBV6-5 and TRBJ2-7; 8 nucleotides agree with TRBD2. The end of the DNA is better explained by TRBJ2-5, so the J call may be wrong. Germline V gene sequence: CDR1 MNHEY, CDR2 SVGAGI. The CDR3 length is 14 residues. The CDR3 loop is CASSYSSGGGTQYF. CDR3 nucleotides: TGTGCCAGCAGTTACTCGTCGGGAGGGGGGACCCAGTACTTC.

This clonotype was detected only a few times. V is TRBV7-2 and J is TRBJ2-3; 8 bases fit TRBD2. Germline V gene data show CDR1 as SGHTA and CDR2 as FQGNSA. J lost 6 bases, V lost 6 bases, and 11 bases had no gene match. The CDR3 spans 15 residues. The CDR3 sequence: CASSHGLASRDTQYF. In DNA, the CDR3 is TGTGCCAGCAGTCACGGACTAGCTTCACGGGATACGCAGTATTTT. Using reference TRBV7-2 and TRBJ2-3 for the parts outside the CDR3, the full variable domain is GAGVSQSPSNKVTEKGKDVELRCDPISGHTALYWYRQSLGQGLEFLIYFQGNSAPDKSGLPSDRFSAERTGGSVSTLTIQRTQQEDSAVYLCASSHGLASRDTQYFGPGTRLTVL.

This clonotype has a count of ten or more. The DNA for the CDR3 is TGTGCCAGCAGCTTACTACCCGGGACAGGTCCGCATACGCAGTATTTT. Translation: CASSLLPGTGPHTQYF. The rearrangement joins TRBV7-2 to TRBJ2-3; 8 nucleotides line up with TRBD1. The V gene's germline CDR1 is SGHTA and CDR2 FQGNSA. J lost 7 bases, V lost 2 bases, and 11 bases had no gene match. The CDR3 loop spans 16 amino acids.

The chain couples TRBV7-9 to TRBJ2-3, with TRBD2 matching over 8 bases. Germline trimming cut 1 base from V and 6 bases from J; bases unmatched to any gene: 18. CDR3 length equals 19 residues. The germline V gene encodes CDR1 SEHNR and CDR2 FQNEAQ (reference sequence). CDR3: CASSLEVQVVAGLTDTQYF. The CDR3 nucleotides are TGTGCCAGCAGCTTAGAGGTTCAGGTAGTAGCGGGGTTAACGGATACGCAGTATTTT.

The V call is TRBV2, the J call TRBJ2-2, with 9 bases matching TRBD2. CDR1 is SNHLY, CDR2 FYNNEI, per germline. V lost 11 bases to trimming and J lost 2 bases; unmatched junction nucleotides: 9. This CDR3 contains 15 residues. This CDR3 reads CAGSSGGPNTGELFF. The CDR3, as DNA: TGTGCCGGATCAAGCGGGGGGCCCAACACCGGGGAGCTGTTTTTT.

This clonotype has a single count. The chain employs TRBV4-3 and TRBJ2-5; possible D gene TRBD2, 5 bases. This CDR3 contains 16 residues. V lost 3 bases, J lost 0 bases, and 14 bases lay in between. Germline V gene lookup returns CDR1 LGHNA and CDR2 YSLEER. The CDR3 protein is CASSQGVPTNQETQYF. The CDR3 DNA sequence: TGCGCCAGCAGCCAGGGAGTCCCAACGAACCAAGAGACCCAGTACTTC.

This chain links TRBV2 with TRBJ2-7; D possibly corresponds to TRBD2 (6 bases). This CDR3 has 13 amino acids. Trimming cost V 7 bases and J 2 bases, with 12 bases left between them. Germline V gene data show CDR1 as SNHLY and CDR2 as FYNNEI. The CDR3 sequence is CASNGGSTYEQYF. The CDR3 DNA follows: TGTGCCAGCAATGGGGGGTCCACCTACGAGCAGTACTTC.

In its sample, this clonotype was seen once. For the CDR3, the DNA is TGTGCCAGCAGCCAACTGCTTCAATCGGAAGCTTTCTTT. Protein product: CASSQLLQSEAFF. J is TRBJ1-1 and V is TRBV12-3 or TRBV12-4; D gene unclear. Trimming took off 6 bases at V and 8 bases at J, with 16 bases between the two ends. The CDR3 is 13 amino acids.

This clonotype was seen a handful of times. The chain carries TRBV6-4 and TRBJ2-3; 11 nucleotides agree with TRBD2. The CDR3 totals 16 residues. The V and J ends lost 6 bases and 2 bases, in that order; junction bases with no gene match: 7. Germline V gene sequence: CDR1 MRHNA, CDR2 SNTAGT. CDR3 region: CASSPLAGEPTDTQYF. Written as DNA, the CDR3 is TGTGCCAGCAGCCCACTAGCGGGGGAACCCACAGATACGCAGTATTTT.

The chain couples TRBV27 to TRBJ2-7; D gene ambiguous. Germline CDR1 MNHEY, CDR2 SMNVEV (reference sequence). V was pared by 3 bases and J by 2 bases, with 14 bases between. This CDR3 is built from 15 residues. The CDR3 reads CASSFKALGPYEQYF. For the CDR3, the DNA is TGTGCCAGCAGTTTTAAAGCACTCGGGCCCTACGAGCAGTACTTC.

For this clonotype: This may arise from a read error, as a much more abundant clone is one base away. V usage is TRBV29-1 and J usage is TRBJ1-2; no clear D gene. This CDR3 spans 12 amino acids. Per the germline V gene, CDR1 is SQVTM and CDR2 is ANQGSEA. The CDR3, as DNA: TGCAGCGCCCGTGGAGCTTACTATGGCCACACCTTC. Amino acids: CSARGAYYGHTF.

Only a few counts were recorded for this clonotype. This rearrangement joins TRBV20-1 to TRBJ2-1, with 7 nucleotides matching TRBD2. CDR3 size: 15 residues. Germline CDR1 DFQATT, CDR2 SNEGSKA (reference sequence). With V trimmed by 0 bases and J by 11 bases, 13 bases remained unmatched. The CDR3 loop is CSARDPTVSGGQQFF. CDR3 DNA sequence: TGCAGTGCTAGAGATCCCACGGTGTCGGGGGGTCAGCAGTTCTTC.

The table lists this clonotype with a few counts. The chain links TRBV20-1 to TRBJ2-4; D perhaps matches TRBD1 (5 bases). V lost 2 bases, J lost 3 bases, and 11 bases lay in between. This CDR3 contains 14 residues. CDR1 is DFQATT and CDR2 is SNEGSKA in the germline V gene (reference sequence). The CDR3: CSARQGKGKNIQYF. CDR3 DNA sequence: TGCAGTGCTAGACAGGGAAAGGGCAAAAACATTCAGTACTTC.

Only a few counts were recorded for this clonotype. V is TRBV10-3 and J is TRBJ1-2; TRBD1 agrees at 8 bases. The CDR3 covers 18 residues. Looked up from germline, CDR1 is ENHRY and CDR2 is SYGVKD. J was trimmed by 4 bases and V by 0 bases; bases with no gene match: 13. CDR3 sequence: CAISESGTGSQTSYGYTF. Here the CDR3 DNA reads TGTGCCATCAGTGAGTCGGGGACAGGATCCCAAACCTCCTATGGCTACACCTTC.

This clonotype was counted only a few times. The gene calls are TRBV20-1 and TRBJ2-3; 11 bases match TRBD2. The CDR3 loop spans 14 amino acids. V shed 7 bases and J 5 bases; nucleotides not matched to a gene: 8. CDR1 and CDR2 (germline): DFQATT, SNEGSKA (reference sequence). CDR3: CSGRVAGGQDTQYF. CDR3 sequence (DNA): TGCAGTGGCCGGGTAGCGGGGGGGCAAGATACGCAGTATTTT.

The CDR3 DNA is TGTGCCAGCAGCACCGGGACAATTGGAAACACCATATATTTT. This encodes CASSTGTIGNTIYF. The chain couples TRBV7-8 to TRBJ1-3; weak D call: TRBD1 (6 bases). The germline CDR1 and CDR2 sequences are SGHVS and FQNEAQ. V was clipped by 5 bases and J by 3 bases, with 11 bases between them. The CDR3 totals 14 residues.

V gene TRBV9 combines with J gene TRBJ2-1; 8 bases are a match to TRBD2. Germline V CDR1 and CDR2: SGDLS, YYNGEE. V shed 10 bases and J 4 bases; nucleotides not matched to a gene: 7. The CDR3 consists of 13 residues. The CDR3 nucleotides are TGTGCCGGTAACAGCGGGGGTTACAATGAGCAGTTCTTC. Amino acids: CAGNSGGYNEQFF.

The chain joins TRBV7-9 to TRBJ1-2, with 8 bases lining up with TRBD1. There are 15 residues in the CDR3. CDR1 and CDR2 (germline): SEHNR, FQNEAQ (reference sequence). The ends lost 4 bases at V and 6 bases at J; junction bases unmatched: 10. The CDR3 here is CASSSSGQDYDGYTF. For the CDR3, the DNA is TGTGCCAGCAGCTCATCGGGACAGGATTACGATGGCTACACCTTC.

A few counts support this clonotype. This chain links TRBV4-3 with TRBJ1-1; D remains unclear. CDR1 is LGHNA and CDR2 is YSLEER in the germline V gene. CDR3 length equals 15 residues. V was clipped by 1 base and J by 6 bases, with 15 bases between them. The CDR3 region is CASSQGTELSAEAFF. The CDR3 nucleotides are TGCGCCAGCAGCCAAGGGACGGAGCTGTCCGCTGAAGCTTTCTTT.

This CDR3 is CASSSLQGVQEAQYF. The CDR3 bases are TGCGCCAGCAGCTCCCTACAGGGTGTTCAGGAGGCCCAGTACTTC. J is TRBJ2-5 and V is TRBV5-1; D may be TRBD1 (6 bases). This CDR3 has 15 residues. Looked up from germline, CDR1 is SGHRS and CDR2 is YFSETQ. V gave up 3 bases and J gave up 9 bases, with 21 bases separating them.

With regard to this clonotype: One junction end disagrees with the germline gene, perhaps due to a read error. The rearrangement joins TRBV7-9 to TRBJ1-5; TRBD1 aligns across 7 bases. CDR1 is SEHNR, CDR2 FQNEAQ, per germline (reference sequence). The CDR3 spans 15 residues. The CDR3 loop is CASSLGGRDSRPLHF. The DNA of the CDR3 is TGTGCCAGCAGCTTAGGGGGTAGGGACAGCCGACCCCTGCATTTT.